The clone carrying this T cell receptor (beta chain) was recorded only once. Assay: immunoSEQ multiplex PCR; the TCRdb copy retains only in-frame clones and omits some. Here the sample spans about 30,000 clones, 80% to 95% being singletons. The data stem from a study of T cell changes during pregnancy in multiple sclerosis. Looked up from germline, CDR1 is SEHNR and CDR2 is FQNEAQ (reference sequence). Trimming left V 5 bases short and J 3 bases short, with 11 bases between. The CDR3 runs 14 residues. Material: CD8+ T cells from peripheral blood mononuclear cells, obtained before pregnancy. This sequence joins TRBV7-9 and TRBJ1-5; D perhaps matches TRBD1 (6 bases). This clonotype was obtained from a female donor with multiple sclerosis, enrolled in a pregnancy study. The CDR3 loop reads CASSVDRYNQPQHF. The CDR3 DNA reads as TGTGCCAGCAGCGTCGACAGGTACAATCAGCCCCAGCATTTT.